The clone carrying this T cell receptor beta chain has only a few counts. What it recognizes is unknown. CDR3 length: 14 amino acids. V was cut by 3 bases and J by 5 bases, with 10 bases left in between. CDR1 and CDR2 from the germline V gene are SGHVS and FQNEAQ. TCRdb re-analysed the 5' RACE reads in MiXCR, keeping a single row per CDR3 protein. The data contain 500,000 or so distinct CDR3 sequences, 13% to 15% of them singletons. The sample comes from a study of identical twins. Study results and caveats: With abundant cord blood beta clonotypes, insertions were fewer; memory repertoires showed no such pattern. Low generation probability was overrepresented in out-of-frame alpha sequences shared by twins. In drawing conclusions, the study used cross-sectional statistical analysis and did not follow the same donors.

The sample also formed part of further work on yellow fever vaccine responses in identical twins.

The sample was CD4+ T cells sorted from blood. V is TRBV7-8 and J is TRBJ2-2; D might be TRBD2 (6 bases). The sequence was collected from a woman between 18 and 29 years old in good health. CDR3 sequence reads: CASSFGGTTGELFF. The CDR3 nucleotides read TGTGCCAGCAGCTTCGGGGGAACGACCGGGGAGCTGTTTTTT.